These 9 T cell receptor beta chains were sequenced from one sample in a study of shared T cell receptors in the human thymus. The table came from immunoSEQ multiplex PCR; TCRdb's copy has only in-frame clones and leaves some out. The data show under 850,000 clones, with 88% seen just once and roughly 0.0097% held by the top ten. The data also belong to a second study, concerning human thymus T cells.

The source material was thymocytes. These receptors all stem from a boy under three years old with a congenital heart defect.

The gene calls are TRBV7-9 and TRBJ2-7; tentative D call: TRBD2 (5 bases). Trimming took 1 base from V and 3 from J, leaving 10 bases between them. The V gene's germline CDR1 is SEHNR and CDR2 FQNEAQ (reference sequence). The CDR3 runs to 14 residues. The CDR3 region has the DNA TGTGCCAGCAGCTTAGGTAGCGTGGGCTACGAGCAGTACTTC. Translated: CASSLGSVGYEQYF.

This chain links TRBV5-6 with TRBJ1-3; TRBD1 is a possible D gene (5 bases). Germline CDR1 SGHDT, CDR2 YYEEEE. This CDR3 region has 16 residues. With 0 bases removed from V and 0 bases from J, the gap between germline ends came to 10 bases. DNA for the CDR3: TGTGCCAGCAGCTTGGAAGGACAAGCCTCTGGAAACACCATATATTTT. It encodes CASSLEGQASGNTIYF. Supplemented by reference TRBV5-6 and TRBJ1-3, the full variable domain reads DAGVTQSPTHLIKTRGQQVTLRCSPKSGHDTVSWYQQALGQGPQFIFQYYEEEERQRGNFPDRFSGHQFPNYSSELNVNALLLGDSALYLCASSLEGQASGNTIYFGEGSWLTVV.

This rearrangement joins TRBV10-3 to TRBJ1-5, with 7 bases lining up with TRBD1. The germline V gene encodes CDR1 ENHRY and CDR2 SYGVKD. V lost 6 bases, J lost 3 bases, and 8 bases stayed unmatched. The CDR3 has 15 residues. CDR3 sequence (DNA): TGTGCCATCAGCGCTACCGGGACAGCCAATCAGCCCCAGCATTTT. Its protein product is CAISATGTANQPQHF.

The chain recombines TRBV30 with TRBJ2-3; 13 bases fit TRBD2. V was clipped by 1 base and J by 4 bases; unmatched bases: 17. Germline V gene sequence: CDR1 GTSNPN, CDR2 SVGIG (reference sequence). This CDR3 has 20 residues. The CDR3 sequence: CAWSETAATSGRLGADTQYF. CDR3 in DNA: TGTGCCTGGAGTGAAACTGCGGCGACTAGCGGGAGGCTTGGGGCAGATACGCAGTATTTT.

The chain has TRBV9 and TRBJ1-5; 9 bases fit TRBD1. The germline CDR1 and CDR2 sequences are SGDLS and YYNGEE. The V and J ends lost 2 bases and 6 bases, in that order; junction bases with no gene match: 3. The CDR3 spans 14 residues. The CDR3 sequence: CASSVGTGSQPQHF. CDR3 nucleotides: TGTGCCAGCAGCGTTGGGACAGGGAGTCAGCCCCAGCATTTT.

The V gene is TRBV30, the J gene TRBJ2-3; 7 bases map to TRBD2. Trimming at V came to 0 bases and at J to 4 bases, leaving 7 bases not matched to a gene. The CDR3 totals 15 residues. Per germline, CDR1 GTSNPN and CDR2 SVGIG (reference sequence). The CDR3 sequence is CAWSVLAGDADTQYF. In nucleotides, the CDR3 is TGTGCCTGGAGTGTACTGGCGGGAGACGCAGATACGCAGTATTTT.

This chain links TRBV14 with TRBJ2-7; 7 bases agree with TRBD1. CDR1 and CDR2 from the germline V gene are SGHDN and FVKESK. The CDR3 spans 14 residues. Trimming took 4 bases from V and 3 from J; bases not matched to a gene: 6. DNA of the CDR3: TGTGCCAGCAGCCCTGACAGGGTTGTCTACGAGCAGTACTTC. Protein: CASSPDRVVYEQYF.

The rearrangement joins TRBV15 to TRBJ2-1, with 7 positions matching TRBD2. Germline loops: CDR1 LNHNV, CDR2 YYDKDF (reference sequence). V gave up 1 base and J gave up 8 bases; unmatched junction bases: 11. This CDR3 contains 16 residues. CDR3 in amino acids: CATSRAIAGTADEQFF. The CDR3, as DNA: TGTGCCACCAGCAGAGCAATAGCGGGCACTGCAGATGAGCAGTTCTTC.

This chain links TRBV28 with TRBJ2-7; 7 bases fit TRBD1. The V gene end was trimmed by 6 bases and the J gene end by 2 bases; junction bases not matched to a gene: 13. The germline gives CDR1 MDHEN, CDR2 SYDVKM. The CDR3 is 16 amino acids. In nucleotides, the CDR3 is TGTGCCAGCAGCCCCCCCCGACAGGGAGCGACCTACGAGCAGTACTTC. Translation gives CASSPPRQGATYEQYF.